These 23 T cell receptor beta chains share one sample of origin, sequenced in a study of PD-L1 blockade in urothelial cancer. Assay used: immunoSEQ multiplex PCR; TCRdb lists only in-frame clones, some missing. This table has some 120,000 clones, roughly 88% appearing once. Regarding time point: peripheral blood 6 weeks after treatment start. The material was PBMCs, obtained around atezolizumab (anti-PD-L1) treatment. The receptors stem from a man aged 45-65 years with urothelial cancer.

This CDR3 is CASSLGGTGELFF. CDR3 nucleotides: TGTGCCAGCAGTTTAGGGGGGACCGGGGAGCTGTTTTTT. The chain has TRBV27 and TRBJ2-2, with D possibly matching TRBD2 (6 bases). With 2 bases removed from V and 5 bases from J, the gap between germline ends came to 6 bases. Looked up from germline, CDR1 is MNHEY and CDR2 is SMNVEV (reference sequence). CDR3 length equals 13 residues.

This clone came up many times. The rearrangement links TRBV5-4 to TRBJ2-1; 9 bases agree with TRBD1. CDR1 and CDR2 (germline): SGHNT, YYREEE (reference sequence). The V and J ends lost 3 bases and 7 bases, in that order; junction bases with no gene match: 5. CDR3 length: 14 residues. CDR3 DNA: TGTGCCAGCAGCTCCCGACAGGGGGGGAATGAGCAGTTCTTC. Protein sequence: CASSSRQGGNEQFF.

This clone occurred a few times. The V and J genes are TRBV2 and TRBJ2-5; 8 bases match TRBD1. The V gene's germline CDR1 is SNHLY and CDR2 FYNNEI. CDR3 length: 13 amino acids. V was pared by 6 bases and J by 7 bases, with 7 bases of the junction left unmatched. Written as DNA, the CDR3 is TGTGCCAGCAGGGAGACAGGGGCTGGGACCCAGTACTTC. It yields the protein CASRETGAGTQYF.

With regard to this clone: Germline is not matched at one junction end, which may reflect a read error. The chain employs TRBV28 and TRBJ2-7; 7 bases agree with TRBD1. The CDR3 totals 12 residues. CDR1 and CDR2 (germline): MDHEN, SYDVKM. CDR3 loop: CASSTRLGTERF. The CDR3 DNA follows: TGTGCCAGCAGTACCCGACTGGGGACAGAGAGGTTC.

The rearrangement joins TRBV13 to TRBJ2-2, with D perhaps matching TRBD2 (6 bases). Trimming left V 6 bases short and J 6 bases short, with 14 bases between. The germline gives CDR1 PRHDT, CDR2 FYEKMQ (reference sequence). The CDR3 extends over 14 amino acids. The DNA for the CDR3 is TGTGCCAGCAGTTCGGCCGGGACTGCCGGGGAGCTGTTTTTT. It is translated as CASSSAGTAGELFF.

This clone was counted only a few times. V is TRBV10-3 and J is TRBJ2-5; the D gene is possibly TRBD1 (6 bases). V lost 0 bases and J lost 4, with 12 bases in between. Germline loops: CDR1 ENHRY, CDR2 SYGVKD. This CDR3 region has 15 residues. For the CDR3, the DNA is TGTGCCATCAGTGAGTCGTACAGGGATGGAGAGACCCAGTACTTC. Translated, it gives CAISESYRDGETQYF.

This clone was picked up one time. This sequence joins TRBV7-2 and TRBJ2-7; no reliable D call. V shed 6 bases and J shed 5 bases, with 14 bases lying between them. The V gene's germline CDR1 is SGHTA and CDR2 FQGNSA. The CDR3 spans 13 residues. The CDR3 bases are TGTGCCAGCAGTTCCCTGGCAACCCACGAGCAGTACTTC. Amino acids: CASSSLATHEQYF. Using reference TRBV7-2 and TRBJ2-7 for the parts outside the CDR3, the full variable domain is GAGVSQSPSNKVTEKGKDVELRCDPISGHTALYWYRQSLGQGLEFLIYFQGNSAPDKSGLPSDRFSAERTGGSVSTLTIQRTQQEDSAVYLCASSSLATHEQYFGPGTRLTVT.

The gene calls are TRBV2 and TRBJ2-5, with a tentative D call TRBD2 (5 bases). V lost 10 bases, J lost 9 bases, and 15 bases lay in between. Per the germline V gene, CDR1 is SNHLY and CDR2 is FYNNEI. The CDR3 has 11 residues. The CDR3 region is CATRGIGSQYF. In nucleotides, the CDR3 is TGTGCCACTCGGGGTATTGGGTCCCAGTACTTC.

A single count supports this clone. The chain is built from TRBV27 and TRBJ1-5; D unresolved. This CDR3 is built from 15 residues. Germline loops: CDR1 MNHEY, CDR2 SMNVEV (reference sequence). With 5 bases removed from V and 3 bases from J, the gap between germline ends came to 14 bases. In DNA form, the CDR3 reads TGTGCCAGCAGTCGACAAATCGGTTCCAATCAGCCCCAGCATTTT. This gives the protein CASSRQIGSNQPQHF.

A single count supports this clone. CDR3 residues: CATSYTKTTGPQETQYF. The CDR3 DNA reads as TGTGCCACCAGCTATACCAAAACGACAGGTCCTCAAGAGACCCAGTACTTC. V and J are TRBV15 and TRBJ2-5; D may be TRBD1 (6 bases). CDR1 and CDR2 (germline): LNHNV, YYDKDF (reference sequence). The CDR3 spans 17 residues. Trimming stripped 5 bases from V and 2 bases from J, with 21 bases between.

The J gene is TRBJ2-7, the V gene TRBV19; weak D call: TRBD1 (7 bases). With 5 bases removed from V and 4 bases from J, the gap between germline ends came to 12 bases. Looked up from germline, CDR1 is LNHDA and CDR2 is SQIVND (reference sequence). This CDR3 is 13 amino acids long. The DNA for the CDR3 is TGTGCCAGTAGTCAGGGGGAGGCTTACGAGCAGTACTTC. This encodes CASSQGEAYEQYF. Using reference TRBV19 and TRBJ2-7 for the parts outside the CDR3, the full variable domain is DGGITQSPKYLFRKEGQNVTLSCEQNLNHDAMYWYRQDPGQGLRLIYYSQIVNDFQKGDIAEGYSVSREKKESFPLTVTSAQKNPTAFYLCASSQGEAYEQYFGPGTRLTVT.

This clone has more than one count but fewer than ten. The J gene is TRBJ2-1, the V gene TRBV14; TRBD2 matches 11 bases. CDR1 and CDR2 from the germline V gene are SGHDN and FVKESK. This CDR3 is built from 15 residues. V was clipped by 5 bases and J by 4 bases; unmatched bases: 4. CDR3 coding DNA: TGTGCCAGCAGCTATGGACTAGCGGGTTACAATGAGCAGTTCTTC. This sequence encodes CASSYGLAGYNEQFF. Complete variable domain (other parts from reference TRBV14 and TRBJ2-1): EAGVTQFPSHSVIEKGQTVTLRCDPISGHDNLYWYRRVMGKEIKFLLHFVKESKQDESGMPNNRFLAERTGGTYSTLKVQPAELEDSGVYFCASSYGLAGYNEQFFGPGTRLTVL.

CDR3 in amino acids: CASSLGPQGAYEQYF. The CDR3, as DNA: TGTGCCAGCAGCTTAGGTCCCCAGGGTGCCTACGAGCAGTACTTC. The chain is built from TRBV7-2 and TRBJ2-7; maybe TRBD1 (5 bases). Trimming pared 1 base from V and 2 bases from J, leaving 12 bases between. The CDR3 consists of 15 residues. Per germline, CDR1 SGHTA and CDR2 FQGNSA.

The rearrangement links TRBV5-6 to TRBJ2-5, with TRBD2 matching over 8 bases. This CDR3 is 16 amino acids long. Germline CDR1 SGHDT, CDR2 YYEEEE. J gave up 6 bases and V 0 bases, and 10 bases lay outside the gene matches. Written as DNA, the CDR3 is TGTGCCAGCAGCTTGGCCGGGGGGGGAGTCTTAAAGACCCAGTACTTC. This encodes CASSLAGGGVLKTQYF.

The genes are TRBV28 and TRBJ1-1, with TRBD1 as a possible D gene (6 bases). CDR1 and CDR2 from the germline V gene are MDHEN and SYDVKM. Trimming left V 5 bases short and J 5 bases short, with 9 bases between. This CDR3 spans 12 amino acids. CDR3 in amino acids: CASSPGVTEAFF. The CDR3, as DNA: TGTGCCAGCAGTCCAGGGGTTACTGAAGCTTTCTTT.

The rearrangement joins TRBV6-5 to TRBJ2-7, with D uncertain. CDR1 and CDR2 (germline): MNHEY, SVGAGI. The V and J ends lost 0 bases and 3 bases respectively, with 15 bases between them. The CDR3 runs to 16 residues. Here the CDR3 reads CASSYSLSVALYEQYF. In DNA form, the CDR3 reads TGTGCCAGCAGTTACTCGCTTTCGGTAGCACTCTACGAGCAGTACTTC.

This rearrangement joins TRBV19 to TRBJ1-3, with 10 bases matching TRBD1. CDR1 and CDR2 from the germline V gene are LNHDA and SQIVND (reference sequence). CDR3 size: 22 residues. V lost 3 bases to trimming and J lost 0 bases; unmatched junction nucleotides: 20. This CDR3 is CASSIRSPGQGNGWPSGNTIYF. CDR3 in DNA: TGTGCCAGTAGTATCCGTTCTCCGGGACAGGGGAATGGTTGGCCCTCTGGAAACACCATATATTTT.

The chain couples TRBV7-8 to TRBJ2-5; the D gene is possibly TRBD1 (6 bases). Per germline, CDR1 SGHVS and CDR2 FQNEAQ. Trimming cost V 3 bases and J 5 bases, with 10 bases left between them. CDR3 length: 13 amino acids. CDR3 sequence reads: CASSFSQGETQYF. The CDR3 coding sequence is TGTGCCAGCAGCTTTTCACAGGGTGAGACCCAGTACTTC.

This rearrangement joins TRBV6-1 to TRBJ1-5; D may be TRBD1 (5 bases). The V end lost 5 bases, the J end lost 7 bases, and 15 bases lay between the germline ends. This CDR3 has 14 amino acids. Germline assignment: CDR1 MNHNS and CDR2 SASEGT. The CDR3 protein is CASSPFGGEQPQHF. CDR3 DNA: TGTGCCAGCAGTCCCTTTGGAGGGGAGCAGCCCCAGCATTTT.

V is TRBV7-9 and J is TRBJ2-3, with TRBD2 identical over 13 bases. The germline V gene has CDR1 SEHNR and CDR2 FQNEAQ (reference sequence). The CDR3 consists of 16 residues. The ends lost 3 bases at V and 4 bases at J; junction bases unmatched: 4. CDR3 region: CASSLGLAGTADTQYF. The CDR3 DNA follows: TGTGCCAGCAGCTTGGGACTAGCGGGAACCGCAGATACGCAGTATTTT.

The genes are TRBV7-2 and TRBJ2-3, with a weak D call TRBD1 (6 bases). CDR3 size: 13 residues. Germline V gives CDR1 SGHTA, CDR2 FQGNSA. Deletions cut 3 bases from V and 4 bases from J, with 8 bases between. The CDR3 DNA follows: TGTGCCAGCAGCTTCAGGGGCCCAGATACGCAGTATTTT. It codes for CASSFRGPDTQYF. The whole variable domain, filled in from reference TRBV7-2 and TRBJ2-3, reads GAGVSQSPSNKVTEKGKDVELRCDPISGHTALYWYRQSLGQGLEFLIYFQGNSAPDKSGLPSDRFSAERTGGSVSTLTIQRTQQEDSAVYLCASSFRGPDTQYFGPGTRLTVL.

For the CDR3, the DNA is TGTGCCAGCTCAGCGGGACAGGGGATCGGGGAGCTGTTTTTT. Amino acid sequence: CASSAGQGIGELFF. The chain is built from TRBV18 and TRBJ2-2; 10 bases line up with TRBD1. Germline CDR1 KGHSH, CDR2 LQKENI. The CDR3 is made up of 14 amino acids. The trim removed 5 bases at V and 7 bases at J, leaving 4 bases unmatched.

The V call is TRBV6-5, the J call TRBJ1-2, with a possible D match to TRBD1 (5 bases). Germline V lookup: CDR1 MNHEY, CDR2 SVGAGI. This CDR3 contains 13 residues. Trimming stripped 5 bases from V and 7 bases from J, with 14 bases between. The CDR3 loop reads CASSQVAGSGYTF. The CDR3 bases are TGTGCCAGCAGTCAAGTTGCAGGGTCTGGCTACACCTTC.